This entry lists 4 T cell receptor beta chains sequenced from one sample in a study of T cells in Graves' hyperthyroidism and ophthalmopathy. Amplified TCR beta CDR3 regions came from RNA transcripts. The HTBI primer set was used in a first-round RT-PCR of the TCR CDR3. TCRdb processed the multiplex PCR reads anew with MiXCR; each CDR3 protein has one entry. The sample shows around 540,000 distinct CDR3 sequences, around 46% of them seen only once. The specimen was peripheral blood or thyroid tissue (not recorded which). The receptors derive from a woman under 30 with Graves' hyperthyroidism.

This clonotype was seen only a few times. CDR3 loop: CASSRQGNGELFF. The DNA of the CDR3 is TGTGCCAGCAGCCGACAGGGAAACGGGGAGCTGTTTTTT. The rearrangement links TRBV5-4 to TRBJ2-2, with 7 bases identical to TRBD1. CDR1 is SGHNT, CDR2 YYREEE, per germline (reference sequence). The V gene end was trimmed by 4 bases and the J gene end by 7 bases; junction bases not matched to a gene: 4. CDR3 length equals 13 residues. Based on the CDR3 plus reference TRBV5-4 and TRBJ2-2, the full variable domain is ETGVTQSPTHLIKTRGQQVTLRCSSQSGHNTVSWYQQALGQGPQFIFQYYREEENGRGNFPPRFSGLQFPNYSSELNVNALELDDSALYLCASSRQGNGELFFGEGSRLTVL.

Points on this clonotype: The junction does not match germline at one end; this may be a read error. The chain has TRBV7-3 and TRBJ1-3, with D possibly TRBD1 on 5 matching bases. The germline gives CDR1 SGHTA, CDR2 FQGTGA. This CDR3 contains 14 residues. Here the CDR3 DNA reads TGTGCCAGCAGTTTAATGGGGGCTGGAAACACCATATATTTT. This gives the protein CASSLMGAGNTIYF.

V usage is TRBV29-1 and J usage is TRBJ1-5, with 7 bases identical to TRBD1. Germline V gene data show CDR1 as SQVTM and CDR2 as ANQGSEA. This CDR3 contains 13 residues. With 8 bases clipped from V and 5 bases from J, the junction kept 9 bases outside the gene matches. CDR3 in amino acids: CSPGQVEYQPQHF. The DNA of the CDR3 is TGCAGCCCTGGACAGGTGGAATATCAGCCCCAGCATTTT.

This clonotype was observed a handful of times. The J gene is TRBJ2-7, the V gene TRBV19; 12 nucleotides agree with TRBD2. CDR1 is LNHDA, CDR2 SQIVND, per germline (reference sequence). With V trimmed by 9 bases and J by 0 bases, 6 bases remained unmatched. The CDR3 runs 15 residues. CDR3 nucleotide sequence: TGTGCCAGCAGACGGGGACTAGCGGGCTCCTACGAGCAGTACTTC. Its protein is CASRRGLAGSYEQYF.